These 26 T cell receptor beta chains were all obtained from the same sample, sequenced in a study of T cell changes during pregnancy in multiple sclerosis. Here immunoSEQ multiplex PCR was the method, and the copy in TCRdb shows in-frame clones only, minus some. The sample lists more than 35,000 clones, 85% to 90% occurring once. This specimen was CD8+ T cells from peripheral blood mononuclear cells, taken after pregnancy. The origin of the receptors is a female donor in good health, enrolled as a control in a pregnancy study.

This clone counts as medium-sized. V gene TRBV28 combines with J gene TRBJ1-6; no reliable D call. Trimming stripped 5 bases from V and 7 bases from J, with 15 bases between. The CDR3 length is 15 residues. Germline lookup yields CDR1 MDHEN and CDR2 SYDVKM. The CDR3 is CASSPWELSNSPLHF. In DNA form, the CDR3 reads TGTGCCAGCAGTCCCTGGGAGCTTTCAAATTCACCCCTCCACTTT.

This clone was seen more than once but under ten times. CDR3 residues: CASSSTSGERDGELFF. The CDR3 bases are TGTGCCAGCAGCTCGACTAGCGGGGAACGAGACGGGGAGCTGTTTTTT. The V and J genes are TRBV7-3 and TRBJ2-2; 11 nucleotides agree with TRBD2. This CDR3 spans 16 amino acids. Germline trimming cut 4 bases from V and 7 bases from J; bases unmatched to any gene: 8. Per the germline V gene, CDR1 is SGHTA and CDR2 is FQGTGA.

This chain connects TRBV28 to TRBJ2-1; TRBD2 aligns across 15 bases. V was pared by 3 bases and J by 5 bases, with 5 bases of the junction left unmatched. Germline lookup yields CDR1 MDHEN and CDR2 SYDVKM. CDR3 size: 17 residues. CDR3 protein: CASSFGLAGGLNNEQFF. The CDR3 coding sequence is TGTGCCAGCAGTTTTGGACTAGCGGGGGGGCTGAACAATGAGCAGTTCTTC.

The chain combines TRBV7-9 with TRBJ2-5; D remains ambiguous. V lost 5 bases and J lost 0, with 10 bases in between. The CDR3 length is 14 residues. Germline V gene data show CDR1 as SEHNR and CDR2 as FQNEAQ (reference sequence). Here the CDR3 reads CASSLTPNQETQYF. CDR3 nucleotides: TGTGCCAGCAGCCTGACACCTAACCAAGAGACCCAGTACTTC.

The V and J genes are TRBV6-4 and TRBJ1-6; D is unresolved. Germline-derived CDR1 and CDR2 are MRHNA and SNTAGT. The CDR3 sequence is 15 residues long. The V gene lost 0 bases and the J gene lost 5 bases, with 8 bases spanning the gap. The CDR3 spells CASSDSVENNSPLHF. In nucleotides, the CDR3 is TGTGCCAGCAGTGACTCGGTGGAGAATAATTCACCCCTCCACTTT.

The sample holds one count of this clone. This sequence joins TRBV15 and TRBJ2-7, with 8 bases that match TRBD1. V shed 3 bases, J shed 7 bases, and the junction held 8 bases outside the gene matches. Germline V gene data show CDR1 as LNHNV and CDR2 as YYDKDF (reference sequence). This CDR3 comprises 14 residues. The CDR3: CATSSQDRVDEQYF. The CDR3, as DNA: TGTGCCACCAGCAGCCAGGACAGGGTTGATGAGCAGTACTTC. Full variable domain (rest looked up from reference TRBV15 and TRBJ2-7): DAMVIQNPRYQVTQFGKPVTLSCSQTLNHNVMYWYQQKSSQAPKLLFHYYDKDFNNEADTPDNFQSRRPNTSFCFLDIRSPGLGDTAMYLCATSSQDRVDEQYFGPGTRLTVT.

The chain uses TRBV7-6 and TRBJ1-3, with D uncertain. The CDR3 extends over 15 amino acids. Germline V gene lookup returns CDR1 SGHVS and CDR2 FNYEAQ. V was shortened by 1 base and J by 0 bases, with 7 bases between the two germline ends. The CDR3 nucleotides read TGTGCCAGCAGCTTAGACAGCCTCTCTGGAAACACCATATATTTT. Translation gives CASSLDSLSGNTIYF.

The chain carries TRBV19 and TRBJ1-2; the D gene is possibly TRBD1 (6 bases). In germline, CDR1 is LNHDA, CDR2 SQIVND (reference sequence). The CDR3 covers 15 residues. Trimming removed 5 bases from V and 4 bases from J, with 17 bases in between. CDR3 in amino acids: CASSFSLTGVYGYTF. For the CDR3, the DNA is TGTGCCAGTAGTTTCTCCCTGACAGGCGTCTATGGCTACACCTTC.

Of note for this clone: A junction end diverges from the germline sequence, so it may reflect a read error. Other DNA sequences within the sample encode an identical CDR3. The rearrangement links TRBV5-6 to TRBJ1-2; D is possibly TRBD1 (5 bases). Per the germline V gene, CDR1 is SGHDT and CDR2 is YYEEEE. The CDR3 runs 15 residues. Here the CDR3 reads CASSLGQFVLYGYTF. For the CDR3, the DNA is TGTGCCAGCAGTTTGGGGCAATTTGTGTTGTATGGCTACACCTTC.

This clone has a single count. The genes are TRBV6-5 and TRBJ1-2, with D unresolved. V was clipped by 8 bases and J by 3 bases, with 7 bases between them. The germline gives CDR1 MNHEY, CDR2 SVGAGI. The CDR3 consists of 11 residues. The CDR3 sequence: CASHADYGYTF. DNA for the CDR3: TGTGCCAGCCATGCGGACTATGGCTACACCTTC.

In DNA form, the CDR3 reads TGTGCCAGCAGCGTAGACGGAGCTAACACCGGGGAGCTGTTTTTT. Its protein product is CASSVDGANTGELFF. This chain links TRBV9 with TRBJ2-2; D unresolved. This CDR3 is 15 amino acids long. The germline V and J ends were trimmed by 0 bases and 2 bases, with 8 bases remaining between them. From germline, CDR1 is SGDLS and CDR2 YYNGEE.

This clone was recorded only once. CDR3 DNA: TGTGCCAGCAGCCCCCCAAGCGGGGGGACCACCGGGGAGCTGTTTTTT. Its translation is CASSPPSGGTTGELFF. The V call is TRBV13, the J call TRBJ2-2; 9 nucleotides match TRBD2. The V gene's germline CDR1 is PRHDT and CDR2 FYEKMQ (reference sequence). V lost 5 bases to trimming and J lost 4 bases; unmatched junction nucleotides: 8. The CDR3 contains 16 residues.

The table lists this clone with a few counts. The chain uses TRBV30 and TRBJ1-4; D remains unclear. CDR1 GTSNPN and CDR2 SVGIG come from the germline V gene (reference sequence). V shed 4 bases and J shed 7 bases, with 16 bases lying between them. The CDR3 consists of 14 residues. CDR3 loop: CAWTQTGRGEKLFF. The CDR3 DNA sequence: TGTGCCTGGACCCAAACCGGGAGAGGTGAAAAACTGTTTTTT. Looking up the rest from reference TRBV30 and TRBJ1-4 gives the full variable domain: SQTIHQWPATLVQPVGSPLSLECTVEGTSNPNLYWYRQAAGRGLQLLFYSVGIGQISSEVPQNLSASRPQDRQFILSSKKLLLSDSGFYLCAWTQTGRGEKLFFGSGTQLSVL.

This clone was seen once. CDR3 DNA sequence: TGTGCCAGCAGTTTATCAGGAGGAGGGGGCAATCAGCCCCAGCATTTT. The encoded protein is CASSLSGGGGNQPQHF. J is TRBJ1-5 and V is TRBV27, with D perhaps TRBD1 (5 bases). Trimming took 0 bases from V and 2 from J, leaving 11 bases between them. The CDR3 runs to 16 residues. Germline CDR1 reads MNHEY; CDR2 reads SMNVEV (reference sequence).

A remark on this clone: A read error may produce the germline difference seen at one junction end. The chain links TRBV15 to TRBJ2-3; D ambiguous. CDR1 is LNHNV, CDR2 YYDKDF, per germline (reference sequence). This CDR3 comprises 12 residues. The CDR3 protein is CATSRGTDTQYF. The DNA of the CDR3 is TGTGCCACCAGCAGAGGAACAGACACGCAGTATTTT.

The chain is built from TRBV7-8 and TRBJ2-5, with unresolved D. This CDR3 region has 16 residues. V was pared by 1 base and J by 7 bases, with 19 bases between. The germline CDR1 and CDR2 sequences are SGHVS and FQNEAQ. The DNA for the CDR3 is TGTGCCAGCAGCTTAGAATGGGCCCCTTCAAATTGGACCCAGTACTTC. Its translation: CASSLEWAPSNWTQYF.

The V call is TRBV15, the J call TRBJ1-1; tentative D call: TRBD1 (5 bases). The CDR3 has 19 residues. Germline CDR1 is LNHNV and CDR2 is YYDKDF (reference sequence). Deletions cut 0 bases from V and 2 bases from J, with 22 bases between. This CDR3 is CATSRDYPEGPPGNTEAFF. CDR3 sequence (DNA): TGTGCCACCAGCAGAGATTACCCGGAGGGGCCCCCGGGAAACACTGAAGCTTTCTTT.

The J gene is TRBJ2-7, the V gene TRBV25-1, with a tentative D call TRBD2 (6 bases). Germline V gives CDR1 MGHDK, CDR2 SYGVNS. The CDR3 is made up of 12 amino acids. V was clipped by 8 bases and J by 0 bases, with 8 bases between them. CDR3 DNA: TGTGCCAGCCGACTAGGCTCCTACGAGCAGTACTTC. Amino acids: CASRLGSYEQYF.

This clone was observed a few times. The V and J genes are TRBV9 and TRBJ2-1; TRBD2 agrees at 8 bases. CDR1 and CDR2 (germline): SGDLS, YYNGEE. This CDR3 contains 16 residues. The V segment lost 0 bases and the J segment 12 bases; nucleotides outside the gene matches: 14. CDR3 loop: CASSVEGAGASLGQFF. The CDR3 DNA follows: TGTGCCAGCAGCGTAGAAGGAGCGGGGGCCTCTTTAGGGCAGTTCTTC. The whole variable domain, filled in from reference TRBV9 and TRBJ2-1, reads DSGVTQTPKHLITATGQRVTLRCSPRSGDLSVYWYQQSLDQGLQFLIQYYNGEERAKGNILERFSAQQFPDLHSELNLSSLELGDSALYFCASSVEGAGASLGQFFGPGTRLTVL.

This clone was observed a few times. The rearrangement links TRBV7-9 to TRBJ1-2, with TRBD1 matching 8 bases. V lost 3 bases to trimming and J lost 5 bases; unmatched junction nucleotides: 2. CDR3 size: 13 residues. CDR1 SEHNR and CDR2 FQNEAQ come from the germline V gene (reference sequence). CDR3 DNA sequence: TGTGCCAGCAGCTTCGGGACAGGATATGGCTACACCTTC. Its translation is CASSFGTGYGYTF.

The rearrangement joins TRBV14 to TRBJ2-1; D is undetermined. V lost 1 base and J lost 4, with 11 bases in between. This CDR3 contains 15 residues. Per germline, CDR1 SGHDN and CDR2 FVKESK. The CDR3 DNA reads as TGTGCCAGCAGCCAAGGGGCAGAATTATACAATGAGCAGTTCTTC. Amino acid sequence: CASSQGAELYNEQFF.

The chain carries TRBV4-2 and TRBJ1-1; TRBD1 aligns across 8 bases. Germline V gene lookup returns CDR1 LGHNA and CDR2 YNFKEQ. Trimming at V came to 1 base and at J to 4 bases, leaving 2 bases not matched to a gene. The CDR3 runs to 14 residues. CDR3 region: CASSQVQGATEAFF. CDR3 nucleotide sequence: TGTGCCAGCAGCCAAGTCCAGGGGGCCACTGAAGCTTTCTTT.

This clone was counted a single time. This rearrangement joins TRBV2 to TRBJ2-7, with 7 bases lining up with TRBD1. CDR1 is SNHLY and CDR2 is FYNNEI in the germline V gene. Trimming at V came to 2 bases and at J to 1 base, leaving 2 bases not matched to a gene. The CDR3 sequence is 14 residues long. The CDR3 spells CASSEWDSSYEQYF. In nucleotides, the CDR3 is TGTGCCAGCAGTGAATGGGACAGTTCCTACGAGCAGTACTTC.

The rearrangement uses TRBV9 and TRBJ2-7; 9 nucleotides line up with TRBD1. CDR1 is SGDLS, CDR2 YYNGEE, per germline. The CDR3 loop spans 18 amino acids. V dropped 0 bases and J dropped 2; count of bases not matched to a gene: 12. The CDR3 loop is CASSVAPTGTGIPYEQYF. Here the CDR3 DNA reads TGTGCCAGCAGCGTAGCTCCAACCGGGACAGGGATACCCTACGAGCAGTACTTC.

The chain employs TRBV10-3 and TRBJ2-5, with TRBD1 matching 9 bases. V dropped 4 bases and J dropped 4; count of bases not matched to a gene: 4. Germline CDR1 and CDR2: ENHRY and SYGVKD. This CDR3 region has 14 residues. The CDR3 sequence is CAISGIQGAETQYF. The CDR3 bases are TGTGCCATCAGTGGTATACAGGGGGCAGAGACCCAGTACTTC.

This chain uses TRBV6-4 with TRBJ2-1; perhaps TRBD2 as D (7 bases). V shed 2 bases and J shed 9 bases, with 11 bases lying between them. The CDR3 length is 13 residues. Germline CDR1 reads MRHNA; CDR2 reads SNTAGT. In nucleotides, the CDR3 is TGTGCCAGCAGTGACAAGGGGGAGGGTGAGCAGTTCTTC. It yields the protein CASSDKGEGEQFF.